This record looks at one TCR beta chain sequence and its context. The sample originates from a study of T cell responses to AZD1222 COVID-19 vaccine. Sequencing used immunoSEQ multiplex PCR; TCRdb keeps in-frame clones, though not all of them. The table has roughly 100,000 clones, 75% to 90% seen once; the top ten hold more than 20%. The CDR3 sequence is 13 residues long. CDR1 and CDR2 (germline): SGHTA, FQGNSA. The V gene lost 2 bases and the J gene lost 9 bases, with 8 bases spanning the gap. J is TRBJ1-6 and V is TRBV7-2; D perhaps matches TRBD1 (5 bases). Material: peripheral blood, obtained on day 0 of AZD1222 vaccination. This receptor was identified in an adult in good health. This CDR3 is CASSLRQSSPLHF. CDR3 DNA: TGTGCCAGCAGCTTACGACAGTCTTCACCCCTCCACTTT. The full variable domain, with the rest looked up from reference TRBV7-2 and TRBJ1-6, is GAGVSQSPSNKVTEKGKDVELRCDPISGHTALYWYRQSLGQGLEFLIYFQGNSAPDKSGLPSDRFSAERTGGSVSTLTIQRTQQEDSAVYLCASSLRQSSPLHFGNGTRLTVT.